A selection of T cell receptor beta chains follows, all from one sample in a study of blood T cell repertoires in COVID-19. The repertoire was sequenced with immunoSEQ multiplex PCR; TCRdb's copy has only in-frame clones and lacks some. The sample includes roughly 100,000 clones, 84% seen only once; the top ten take 26%. The sample consisted of peripheral blood. The receptor source for this set is a man in his sixties with acute or convalescent COVID-19. Both conserved end residues are part of each CDR3. The D gene is left open where the match is weak. Part of the rows lack a size; the others show once, few, many or a class for expanded clones.

D gene	V gene	clone size	J gene	CDR3 DNA	CDR3 protein
TRBD2	TRBV3-1/TRBV3-2	once	TRBJ2-7	TGTGCCAGCAGCCAAGGGGGACTAGCGATTTCCTACGAGCAGTACTTC	CASSQGGLAISYEQYF
NA	TRBV19	NA	TRBJ1-1	TGTGCCAGTAGATCACAGGCGAGATTGAACACTGAAGCTTTCTTT	CASRSQARLNTEAFF
TRBD2	TRBV29-1	once	TRBJ2-3	TGCAGCGTTGTTAGGACTAGCGGGAGGGCAGATACGCAGTATTTT	CSVVRTSGRADTQYF
NA	TRBV19	NA	TRBJ1-4	TGTGCCAGTAGCCGAATAGGCGGGAATGAAAAACTGTTTTTT	CASSRIGGNEKLFF
NA	TRBV12-3/TRBV12-4	NA	TRBJ2-1	TGTGCCAGCAGTTTTGATCCCGTGATTCTGCGGTTCTTC	CASSFDPVILRFF
NA	TRBV2	few	TRBJ1-1	TGTGCCAGCAGGAGGGTGGTCCAGAACACTGAAGCTTTCTTT	CASRRVVQNTEAFF
TRBD1	TRBV10-3	NA	TRBJ1-4	TGTGCCATTTGCCGGGACAGTAATGAAAAACTGTTTTTT	CAICRDSNEKLFF
NA	TRBV11-2	NA	TRBJ2-1	TGTGCCAGCAGACTACCGGGGAGCTCCTACAATGAGCAGTTCTTC	CASRLPGSSYNEQFF
NA	TRBV19	NA	TRBJ1-1	TGTGCCAGCACCCATATATCTAGGAACACTGAAGCTTTCTTT	CASTHISRNTEAFF
TRBD1	TRBV3-1/TRBV3-2	NA	TRBJ1-2	TGTGCCAGCAGCCAAGCCCTCGGACAGGGCCCTAACTATGGCTACACCTTC	CASSQALGQGPNYGYTF
NA	TRBV28	NA	TRBJ1-6	TGTGCCAGCAGTTTTGGTATCGAGTCACCCCTCCACTTT	CASSFGIESPLHF
NA	TRBV20-1	NA	TRBJ2-7	TGCAGTGCTAGCGCAGGGTACGAGCAGTACTTC	CSASAGYEQYF
NA	TRBV2	few	TRBJ2-5	TGTGCCAGCAGTACACAGCAGTTTCAAGAGACCCAGTACTTC	CASSTQQFQETQYF
NA	TRBV5-1	NA	TRBJ1-1	TGCGCCAGCAGCTTGGCGGCGGAGACTGAAGCTTTCTTT	CASSLAAETEAFF
NA	TRBV7-9	few	TRBJ2-5	TGTGCCAGCAGCTCTTTCTCGGGCAGGGAAGAGACCCAGTACTTC	CASSSFSGREETQYF
TRBD2	TRBV24-1	few	TRBJ2-3	TGTGCCACCAGTGATAGGACTAGCGGGAGAGATACGCAGTATTTT	CATSDRTSGRDTQYF
TRBD2	TRBV5-1	NA	TRBJ2-5	TGCGCCAGCAGCTTGCGGGGACTAGAAGAGACCCAGTACTTC	CASSLRGLEETQYF
TRBD2	TRBV9	NA	TRBJ2-3	TGTGCCAGCAGCGTAGCGGGAGGGCTCGCAGATACGCAGTATTTT	CASSVAGGLADTQYF
NA	TRBV5-4	NA	TRBJ1-6	TGTGCCAGTCAAACGTTGAGGGAGGGGAATTCACCCCTCCACTTT	CASQTLREGNSPLHF
TRBD1	TRBV11-2	NA	TRBJ1-6	TGTGCCAGCAGCTTCCGGGACAGGGGAACCTCACCCCTCCACTTT	CASSFRDRGTSPLHF
NA	TRBV5-4	NA	TRBJ2-4	TGTGCCAGCAGCTTGGCCTCCTACAGTCAAAACATTCAGTACTTC	CASSLASYSQNIQYF
NA	TRBV27	NA	TRBJ2-1	TGTGCCAGCAGTTTATCTAGCGTGTTCATCAATGAGCAGTTCTTC	CASSLSSVFINEQFF
NA	TRBV9	NA	TRBJ1-1	TGTGCCAGCAGCGTAGACCCGTTAGGAGCTGAAGCTTTCTTT	CASSVDPLGAEAFF
NA	TRBV28	once	TRBJ1-5	TGTGCCAGCATCCCCTGGGGGGTACAACAGCCCCAGCATTTT	CASIPWGVQQPQHF
NA	TRBV24-1	NA	TRBJ1-2	TGTGCCACCAGTGAGACCGGGATCAACTATGGCTACACCTTC	CATSETGINYGYTF
NA	TRBV18	NA	TRBJ1-1	TGTGCCAGCTCACCAGCGGACACTGAAGCTTTCTTT	CASSPADTEAFF
NA	TRBV19	NA	TRBJ1-1	TGTGCCAGTAGTGCCGGGTCTCCGACAGCTTTCTTT	CASSAGSPTAFF
TRBD1	TRBV6-2/TRBV6-3	NA	TRBJ1-2	TGTGCCAGCAGTTACCTGCAGGGGGCCAAGATAAAGAGTGGCTACACCTTC	CASSYLQGAKIKSGYTF
TRBD1	TRBV7-9	NA	TRBJ2-7	TGTGCCAGCAGCGCCCGGGACAGGGCTTCCTACGAGCAGTACTTC	CASSARDRASYEQYF
TRBD2	TRBV5-1	NA	TRBJ2-1	TGCGCCAGCAGGACTAGCGGGGGATACAATGAGCAGTTCTTC	CASRTSGGYNEQFF
NA	TRBV2	once	TRBJ2-1	TGTGCCAGCAACGGGGAGTACTACAATGAGCAGTTCTTC	CASNGEYYNEQFF
TRBD2	TRBV19	once	TRBJ2-2	TGTGCCAGTTTGGGGGCCTACGGGACTAGCGGGAGATATACCGGGGAGCTGTTTTTT	CASLGAYGTSGRYTGELFF
NA	TRBV11-2	NA	TRBJ2-1	TGTGCCAGCAGCTTAGCACCTAGCTGGTTCAATGAGCAGTTCTTC	CASSLAPSWFNEQFF
NA	TRBV19	NA	TRBJ2-2	TGTGCCAGTATGAGGATGACGAACACCGGGGAGCTGTTTTTT	CASMRMTNTGELFF
TRBD2	TRBV25-1	NA	TRBJ2-7	TGTGCCAGCAGTGATAGCGGGAGCTACGAGCAGTACTTC	CASSDSGSYEQYF
TRBD2	TRBV29-1	once	TRBJ2-1	TGCAGCGTTGGGGCTAGCGGGATCCTTAATGAGCAGTTCTTC	CSVGASGILNEQFF
NA	TRBV19	NA	TRBJ1-5	TGTGCCAGTAGTGGTAACAGGTTAACTAGCAATCAGCCCCAGCATTTT	CASSGNRLTSNQPQHF
TRBD2	TRBV4-1	NA	TRBJ2-1	TGCGCCAGCAGCCAAGGGGGCGGGAGGTCCTACAATGAGCAGTTCTTC	CASSQGGGRSYNEQFF
NA	TRBV6-1	NA	TRBJ1-5	TGTGCCAGCAGTGAAGACAGGAACTATCAGCCCCAGCATTTT	CASSEDRNYQPQHF
TRBD1	TRBV25-1	NA	TRBJ1-2	TGTGCCAGCAGTGCCCGGACAGGGAGAGACTATGGCTACACCTTC	CASSARTGRDYGYTF
TRBD1	TRBV3-1/TRBV3-2	NA	TRBJ1-5	TGTGCCAGCAGCCAGGACAGGGACCAGCCCCAGCATTTT	CASSQDRDQPQHF
TRBD1	TRBV27	few	TRBJ1-6	TGTGCCAGCAGTTCTTCCGGGACAGGGGATTCACCCCTCCACTTT	CASSSSGTGDSPLHF
NA	TRBV11-3	NA	TRBJ1-2	TGTGCCAGCAGCTCCCCGGCGAGGGGCTACACCTTC	CASSSPARGYTF
TRBD2	TRBV3-1/TRBV3-2	NA	TRBJ2-1	TGTGCCAGCAGCCTTGCTAGCGGGAGGGCAAACAATGAGCAGTTCTTC	CASSLASGRANNEQFF
TRBD2	TRBV19	NA	TRBJ2-1	TGTGCCAGTAGTATAGGGCGGGAGGCGAGGCAGTTCTTC	CASSIGREARQFF
NA	TRBV7-2	NA	TRBJ1-5	TGTGCCAGCAGCTTAACAGGTCAGGGAAGCAATCAGCCCCAGCATTTT	CASSLTGQGSNQPQHF
NA	TRBV7-9	NA	TRBJ1-6	TGTGCCAGCAGCTCCGACAGTTCCTATAATTCACCCCTCCACTTT	CASSSDSSYNSPLHF
NA	TRBV19	NA	TRBJ2-2	TGTGCCAGTAGTATTCGCAGGGTCACCGGGGAGCTGTTTTTT	CASSIRRVTGELFF
TRBD2	TRBV6-5	NA	TRBJ2-7	TGTGCCAGCATTCGGACTAGCGCAAGGGTCGAGCAGTACTTC	CASIRTSARVEQYF
NA	TRBV29-1	NA	TRBJ2-1	TGCAGCGTTGCCGGTTACTTAGCGGAGAAAGAGCAGTTCTTC	CSVAGYLAEKEQFF
NA	TRBV24-1	once	TRBJ1-1	TGTGCCACCAGCCGGGGAAACGAAGCTTTCTTT	CATSRGNEAFF
NA	TRBV5-5	NA	TRBJ2-6	TGTGCCAGCAGCTTGTCGGTCTCTGGGGCCAACGTCCTGACTTTC	CASSLSVSGANVLTF
NA	TRBV5-1	NA	TRBJ1-6	TGCGCCAGCGGGGGCGGGGGGGACTCACCCCTCCACTTT	CASGGGGDSPLHF
TRBD2	TRBV28	NA	TRBJ2-7	TGTGCCAGCAGACCTAGCGGGAGGGCCTTCGAGCAGTACTTC	CASRPSGRAFEQYF
NA	TRBV5-1	NA	TRBJ1-3	TGCGCCAGCAGCTTGGCAGGGGACGGAAACACCATATATTTT	CASSLAGDGNTIYF
NA	TRBV5-1	NA	TRBJ1-1	TGCGCCAGCAGCTTGGCCGGGTTGAGGAACACTGAAGCTTTCTTT	CASSLAGLRNTEAFF
NA	TRBV7-8	NA	TRBJ2-3	TGTGCCAGCAGCATTCAGGCGGGTACGCAGTATTTT	CASSIQAGTQYF
NA	TRBV5-1	NA	TRBJ2-2	TGCGCCAGCAGCTTGGGGAGTATCACCGGGGAGCTGTTTTTT	CASSLGSITGELFF
TRBD1	TRBV27	NA	TRBJ1-5	TGTGCCAGCAGTTCGGACAGGGCGCTTCAGCCCCAGCATTTT	CASSSDRALQPQHF